Described below is a single TCR beta chain sequence and its context. Its target is unknown. This CDR3 is 15 amino acids long. V was clipped by 5 bases and J by 8 bases; unmatched bases: 9. Template-switching 5'RACE yielded the TCR cDNA; a universal primer site and UMIs were added in the process. TCRdb reprocessed the 5' RACE reads with MiXCR, giving one entry per CDR3 protein. The sample holds hundreds of thousands of distinct CDR3 sequences, roughly an eighth seen once. The sample is drawn from a study of T cells after yellow fever vaccination. General study points: Re-detected after boosting: most primary clones, 95% to 98% of CD4 and under 90% of CD8.

This receptor was identified in a man aged 30 to 45 who received the YFV17D yellow fever vaccine. The source was PBMCs, collected on the day of the yellow fever booster vaccination. The chain carries TRBV12-3 or TRBV12-4 and TRBJ2-1, with TRBD1 matching 10 bases. This CDR3 reads CASSETGGAVHEQFF. For the CDR3, the DNA is TGTGCCAGCAGTGAGACAGGGGGCGCGGTCCATGAGCAGTTCTTC.